Each of the 23 T cell receptor beta chains below was sequenced from the same sample in a study of shared clonotypes between healthy human individuals. Produced via immunoSEQ multiplex PCR; TCRdb's table is partial and in-frame only. Among approximately 1,500,000 clones listed, around 97% were seen once. Sequenced material: naive CD4+ T cells sorted from blood. Stated subset: CD45RA+ positively selected. Source of these receptors: a man aged 25 to 40 in good health.

This clone was observed once. This rearrangement joins TRBV10-2 to TRBJ2-2; D might be TRBD1 (6 bases). Germline values: CDR1 WSHSY, CDR2 SAAADI. V was pared by 10 bases and J by 1 base, with 13 bases between. This CDR3 is built from 14 residues. CDR3 loop: CATNRDKNTGELFF. The CDR3 nucleotides are TGCGCCACCAACCGGGACAAGAACACCGGGGAGCTGTTTTTT.

The chain has TRBV15 and TRBJ2-5, with D perhaps matching TRBD2 (6 bases). Germline V CDR1 and CDR2: LNHNV, YYDKDF (reference sequence). This CDR3 is built from 14 residues. V was shortened by 8 bases and J by 1 base, with 14 bases between the two germline ends. The chain's CDR3 is CATEGPGLQETQYF. CDR3 sequence (DNA): TGTGCCACCGAGGGACCGGGACTCCAAGAGACCCAGTACTTC.

The V call is TRBV6-5, the J call TRBJ2-7; 7 nucleotides line up with TRBD1. CDR3 length: 16 amino acids. CDR1 MNHEY and CDR2 SVGAGI come from the germline V gene. The V and J ends lost 0 bases and 3 bases, in that order; junction bases with no gene match: 8. The DNA of the CDR3 is TGTGCCAGCAGTTACTCAGAGGGGGCGTACGGCTACGAGCAGTACTTC. It translates to CASSYSEGAYGYEQYF.

J is TRBJ2-1 and V is TRBV11-1, with a tentative D call TRBD2 (5 bases). The germline V gene has CDR1 SGHAT and CDR2 FQDESV (reference sequence). This CDR3 contains 14 residues. Trimming removed 5 bases at V and 5 bases at J, with 13 bases between. The CDR3 loop reads CASSPRLFHNEQFF. In DNA, the CDR3 is TGTGCCAGCAGCCCACGACTATTCCACAATGAGCAGTTCTTC.

The chain combines TRBV9 with TRBJ2-6; a possible D gene is TRBD1 (5 bases). V was clipped by 4 bases and J by 1 base, with 9 bases between them. The CDR3 runs 15 residues. Germline CDR1 SGDLS, CDR2 YYNGEE. CDR3 DNA sequence: TGTGCCAGCAGCCCCAGGGAATCTGGGGCCAACGTCCTGACTTTC. Its protein product is CASSPRESGANVLTF.

This chain links TRBV2 with TRBJ1-4, with TRBD1 identical over 7 bases. With V trimmed by 4 bases and J by 3 bases, 14 bases remained unmatched. This CDR3 region has 18 residues. The germline gives CDR1 SNHLY, CDR2 FYNNEI. The CDR3 DNA reads as TGTGCCAGCAGTGGGAGAGGCACCCGGGACAGAGCTAATGAAAAACTGTTTTTT. Its translation is CASSGRGTRDRANEKLFF.

V is TRBV25-1 and J is TRBJ1-1, with D unclear. Germline values: CDR1 MGHDK, CDR2 SYGVNS. The CDR3 spans 14 residues. Trimming removed 0 bases at V and 11 bases at J, with 16 bases between. The CDR3 DNA follows: TGTGCCAGCAGTGAATATAAGGGTGGAGTCGGTGCTTTCTTT. The encoded protein is CASSEYKGGVGAFF.

This clone was recorded a few times. Other DNA sequences of this sample code for an identical CDR3. The rearrangement links TRBV19 to TRBJ1-3, with D unresolved. Trimming pared 6 bases from V and 0 bases from J, leaving 15 bases between. CDR3 size: 16 residues. In germline, CDR1 is LNHDA, CDR2 SQIVND (reference sequence). The CDR3 DNA is TGTGCCAGTAGCCCGAGGGAGGGCCTCTCTGGAAACACCATATATTTT. Translation gives CASSPREGLSGNTIYF.

The chain recombines TRBV7-2 with TRBJ2-7; TRBD2 aligns across 9 bases. This CDR3 contains 13 residues. Germline CDR1 SGHTA, CDR2 FQGNSA. J lost 4 bases, V lost 5 bases, and 3 bases had no gene match. The CDR3 sequence is CASSPSGVYEQYF. The CDR3 DNA reads as TGTGCCAGCAGCCCTAGCGGGGTATACGAGCAGTACTTC.

This rearrangement joins TRBV5-1 to TRBJ2-5, with TRBD2 identical over 9 bases. The CDR3 runs 16 residues. Germline V gives CDR1 SGHRS, CDR2 YFSETQ. With 4 bases clipped from V and 1 base from J, the junction kept 8 bases outside the gene matches. This chain's CDR3 is CASSISGRPIQETQYF. CDR3 coding DNA: TGCGCCAGCAGCATTAGCGGGAGACCCATCCAAGAGACCCAGTACTTC.

This chain joins TRBV5-4 and TRBJ2-3; possibly TRBD2 for D (5 bases). The V end was cut by 2 bases, the J end by 6 bases, with 19 bases between. Looked up from germline, CDR1 is SGHNT and CDR2 is YYREEE (reference sequence). This CDR3 is built from 16 residues. DNA of the CDR3: TGTGCCAGCAGCTTTTTCTCCCTCCGAAAGCGGGATACGCAGTATTTT. Amino acids: CASSFFSLRKRDTQYF.

The genes are TRBV5-4 and TRBJ2-7, with unresolved D. Germline values: CDR1 SGHNT, CDR2 YYREEE (reference sequence). This CDR3 is 13 amino acids long. Trimming stripped 3 bases from V and 2 bases from J, with 9 bases between. CDR3 nucleotide sequence: TGTGCCAGCAGCTCAGAGACAACCTACGAGCAGTACTTC. Its protein is CASSSETTYEQYF.

The chain carries TRBV7-9 and TRBJ2-2; possible D gene TRBD2, 6 bases. Between the trimmed V and J ends, which lost 5 bases and 2 bases, there was a span of 15 bases. Germline CDR1 is SEHNR and CDR2 is FQNEAQ (reference sequence). The CDR3 consists of 16 residues. The CDR3 is CASSPMGGVNTGELFF. The CDR3 bases are TGTGCCAGCAGCCCCATGGGGGGAGTAAACACCGGGGAGCTGTTTTTT. The full variable domain, completed using reference TRBV7-9 and TRBJ2-2, is DTGVSQNPRHKITKRGQNVTFRCDPISEHNRLYWYRQTLGQGPEFLTYFQNEAQLEKSRLLSDRFSAERPKGSFSTLEIQRTEQGDSAMYLCASSPMGGVNTGELFFGEGSRLTVL.

This rearrangement joins TRBV7-9 to TRBJ2-7; D perhaps matches TRBD2 (6 bases). The CDR3 is 14 residues long. The V end lost 5 bases, the J end lost 2 bases, and 13 bases lay between the germline ends. CDR1 SEHNR and CDR2 FQNEAQ come from the germline V gene (reference sequence). The CDR3 loop is CASSPPGGTYEQYF. CDR3 bases: TGTGCCAGCAGCCCCCCCGGAGGGACCTACGAGCAGTACTTC.

The chain combines TRBV5-8 with TRBJ2-2; the match to TRBD1 covers 9 bases. V shed 6 bases, J shed 7 bases, and the junction held 13 bases outside the gene matches. Germline-derived CDR1 and CDR2 are SGHTS and YDEGEE. CDR3 size: 16 residues. In DNA, the CDR3 is TGTGCCAGCATGGTGTGGACAGGGGTTCTTAGCGGGGAGCTGTTTTTT. Protein product: CASMVWTGVLSGELFF.

Of note for this clone: The same CDR3 also results from other DNA sequences found in this sample. This chain uses TRBV18 with TRBJ1-5, with D tentatively TRBD1 (5 bases). The CDR3 contains 14 residues. Trimming removed 4 bases from V and 0 bases from J, with 7 bases in between. The germline CDR1 and CDR2 sequences are KGHSH and LQKENI. CDR3 amino acids: CASSLGASNQPQHF. The DNA of the CDR3 is TGTGCCAGCTCACTAGGGGCTAGCAATCAGCCCCAGCATTTT.

As for this clone: Other DNA sequences of this sample code for an identical CDR3. The V gene is TRBV29-1, the J gene TRBJ1-1; 7 bases map to TRBD1. CDR1 and CDR2 (germline): SQVTM, ANQGSEA. CDR3 length: 13 amino acids. V shed 7 bases, J shed 1 base, and the junction held 6 bases outside the gene matches. CDR3 coding DNA: TGCAGCGCGAGGACAGGCGCGAACACTGAAGCTTTCTTT. This sequence encodes CSARTGANTEAFF.

This clone has a single count. The chain employs TRBV5-6 and TRBJ1-5, with D possibly being TRBD1 (6 bases). The CDR3 totals 14 residues. The ends were cut back, 2 bases at V and 11 bases at J, with 17 bases in the middle. Looked up from germline, CDR1 is SGHDT and CDR2 is YYEEEE. This CDR3 reads CASSFSGARGAQHF. As DNA, the CDR3 is TGTGCCAGCAGCTTTTCGGGGGCCCGCGGGGCCCAGCATTTT.

The gene calls are TRBV5-1 and TRBJ2-1; 8 nucleotides match TRBD2. V gave up 0 bases and J gave up 7 bases; unmatched junction bases: 9. Looked up from germline, CDR1 is SGHRS and CDR2 is YFSETQ. CDR3 length: 16 residues. The CDR3: CASSLEAGAAWNEQFF. CDR3 DNA: TGCGCCAGCAGCTTGGAAGCGGGAGCGGCTTGGAATGAGCAGTTCTTC.

V usage is TRBV5-5 and J usage is TRBJ2-1; D is perhaps TRBD2 (6 bases). Germline assignment: CDR1 SGHKS and CDR2 YYEKEE (reference sequence). This CDR3 has 13 residues. V was cut by 3 bases and J by 4 bases, with 8 bases left in between. The CDR3 bases are TGTGCCAGCAGCTCAGGACTATACAATGAGCAGTTCTTC. Its translation: CASSSGLYNEQFF. The full variable domain, in which reference TRBV5-5 and TRBJ2-1 provide the parts outside the CDR3, is DAGVTQSPTHLIKTRGQQVTLRCSPISGHKSVSWYQQVLGQGPQFIFQYYEKEERGRGNFPDRFSARQFPNYSSELNVNALLLGDSALYLCASSSGLYNEQFFGPGTRLTVL.

The chain recombines TRBV6-1 with TRBJ2-1, with a possible D match to TRBD2 (6 bases). Germline CDR1 is MNHNS and CDR2 is SASEGT. The CDR3 runs 15 residues. Trimming cost V 7 bases and J 12 bases, with 25 bases left between them. The CDR3 here is CASKVGGLPYKWQFF. CDR3 sequence (DNA): TGTGCCAGCAAAGTGGGGGGTCTACCTTACAAGTGGCAGTTCTTC.

The chain joins TRBV9 to TRBJ2-3, with D hard to call. V lost 3 bases and J 2 bases, leaving 10 bases between the germline ends. CDR3 size: 14 residues. CDR1 SGDLS and CDR2 YYNGEE come from the germline V gene. For the CDR3, the DNA is TGTGCCAGCAGCGCCCACATCGCCACAGATACGCAGTATTTT. Protein sequence: CASSAHIATDTQYF.

The chain recombines TRBV7-9 with TRBJ2-5; a possible D gene is TRBD1 (7 bases). CDR3 length: 14 amino acids. Germline values: CDR1 SEHNR, CDR2 FQNEAQ (reference sequence). V was cut by 5 bases and J by 3 bases, with 13 bases left in between. The chain's CDR3 is CASSRGTAKETQYF. The CDR3 DNA follows: TGTGCCAGCAGCCGCGGGACAGCTAAAGAGACCCAGTACTTC. Complete variable domain (other parts from reference TRBV7-9 and TRBJ2-5): DTGVSQNPRHKITKRGQNVTFRCDPISEHNRLYWYRQTLGQGPEFLTYFQNEAQLEKSRLLSDRFSAERPKGSFSTLEIQRTEQGDSAMYLCASSRGTAKETQYFGPGTRLLVL.